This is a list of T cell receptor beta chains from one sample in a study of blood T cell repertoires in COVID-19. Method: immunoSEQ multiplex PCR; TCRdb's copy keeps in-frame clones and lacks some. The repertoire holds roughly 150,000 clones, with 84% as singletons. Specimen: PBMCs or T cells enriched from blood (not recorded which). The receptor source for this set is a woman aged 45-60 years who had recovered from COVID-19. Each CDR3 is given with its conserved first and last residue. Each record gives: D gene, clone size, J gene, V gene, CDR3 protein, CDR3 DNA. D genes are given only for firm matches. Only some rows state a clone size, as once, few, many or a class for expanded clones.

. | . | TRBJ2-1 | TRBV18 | CASSPGGGANEQFF | TGTGCCAGCTCACCCGGTGGCGGGGCCAATGAGCAGTTCTTC
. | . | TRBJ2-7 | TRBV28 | CASSSPSERSYEQYF | TGTGCCAGCAGTTCCCCTAGCGAGCGTAGCTACGAGCAGTACTTC
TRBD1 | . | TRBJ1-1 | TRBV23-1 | CASSQFGGTGNTEAFF | TGCGCCAGCAGTCAATTTGGTGGGACAGGGAACACTGAAGCTTTCTTT
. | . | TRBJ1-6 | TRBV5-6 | CASSLAGNSPLHF | TGTGCCAGCAGCTTAGCAGGGAATTCACCCCTCCACTTT
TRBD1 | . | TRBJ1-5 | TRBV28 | CASSFRGQGNQPQHF | TGTGCCAGCAGTTTTAGGGGACAGGGAAATCAGCCCCAGCATTTT
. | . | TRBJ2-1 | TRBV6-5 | CASSYSWTENEQFF | TGTGCCAGCAGTTACTCTTGGACAGAAAATGAGCAGTTCTTC
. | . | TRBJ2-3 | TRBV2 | CASSKRASRHTDTQYF | TGTGCCAGCAGCAAAAGGGCTAGCCGACACACAGATACGCAGTATTTT
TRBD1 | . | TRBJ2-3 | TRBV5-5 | CASSPWTGEGDTQYF | TGTGCCAGCAGCCCCTGGACAGGGGAGGGGGATACGCAGTATTTT
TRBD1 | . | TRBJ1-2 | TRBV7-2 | CASSQRTGGGGGYTF | TGTGCCAGCAGCCAAAGGACAGGGGGAGGAGGAGGCTACACCTTC
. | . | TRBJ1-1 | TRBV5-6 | CASSLFGAVAFF | TGTGCCAGCAGCTTGTTTGGTGCGGTAGCTTTCTTT
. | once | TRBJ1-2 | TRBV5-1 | CASRPQPGDGYTF | TGCGCCAGCAGACCGCAGCCGGGAGATGGCTACACCTTC
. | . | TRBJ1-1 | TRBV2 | CASRGQNTEAFF | TGTGCCAGCCGAGGACAGAACACTGAAGCTTTCTTT
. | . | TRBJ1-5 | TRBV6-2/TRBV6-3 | CASSRAYQPQHF | TGTGCCAGCAGCCGGGCCTATCAGCCCCAGCATTTT
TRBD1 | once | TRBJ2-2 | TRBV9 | CASSYPRDRGRGTGELFF | TGTGCCAGCAGCTACCCCCGGGACAGGGGGCGAGGCACCGGGGAGCTGTTTTTT
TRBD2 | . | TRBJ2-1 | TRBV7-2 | CASSPGLAGGDEQFF | TGTGCCAGCAGCCCGGGACTAGCGGGAGGCGATGAGCAGTTCTTC
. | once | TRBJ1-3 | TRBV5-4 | CASSTSGPNSGNTIYF | TGTGCCAGCAGCACTAGTGGGCCGAACTCTGGAAACACCATATATTTT
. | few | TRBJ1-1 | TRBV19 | CASSVAANTEAFF | TGTGCCAGTAGCGTAGCAGCGAACACTGAAGCTTTCTTT
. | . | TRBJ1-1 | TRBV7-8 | CASSFGSQYEAFF | TGTGCCAGCAGCTTTGGCTCACAGTATGAAGCTTTCTTT
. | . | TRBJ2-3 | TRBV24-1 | CATSDTGSLDTQYF | TGTGCCACCAGTGACACCGGGAGTTTAGATACGCAGTATTTT
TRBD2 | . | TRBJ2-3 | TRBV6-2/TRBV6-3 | CASSSAAGGDTQYF | TGTGCCAGCAGTTCCGCAGCGGGGGGTGATACGCAGTATTTT
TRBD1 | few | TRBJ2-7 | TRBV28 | CASSFPRTPGTGYSYEQYF | TGTGCCAGCAGTTTCCCACGAACCCCCGGGACAGGGTACTCCTACGAGCAGTACTTC
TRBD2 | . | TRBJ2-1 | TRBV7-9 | CASSPRLAVIYNEQFF | TGTGCCAGCAGCCCCCGGCTAGCGGTTATTTACAATGAGCAGTTCTTC
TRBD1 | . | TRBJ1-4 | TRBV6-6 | CASSLVGGTASNEKLFF | TGTGCCAGCAGTCTAGTAGGGGGGACAGCCTCTAATGAAAAACTGTTTTTT
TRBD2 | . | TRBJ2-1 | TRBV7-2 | CASSLDGGRSYNEQFF | TGTGCCAGCAGCTTAGATGGCGGGAGGAGCTACAATGAGCAGTTCTTC
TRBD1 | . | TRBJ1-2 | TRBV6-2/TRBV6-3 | CASSYAGGDNYGYTF | TGTGCCAGCAGTTACGCAGGGGGAGATAACTATGGCTACACCTTC
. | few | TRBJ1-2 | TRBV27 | CASSGWGPYGYTF | TGTGCCAGCAGTGGGTGGGGGCCCTATGGCTACACCTTC
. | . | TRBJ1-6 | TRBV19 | CASSMKGEAYNSPLHF | TGTGCCAGTAGTATGAAAGGGGAGGCCTATAATTCACCCCTCCACTTT
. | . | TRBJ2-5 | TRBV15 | CATSRQGGETQYF | TGTGCCACCAGCAGACAGGGCGGAGAGACCCAGTACTTC
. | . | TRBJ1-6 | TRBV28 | CASSLDTHSPLHF | TGTGCCAGCAGTTTGGACACCCATTCACCCCTCCACTTT
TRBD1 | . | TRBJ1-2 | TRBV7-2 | CASSLLGTGAQMGGYTF | TGTGCCAGCAGCTTATTAGGGACAGGGGCACAGATGGGTGGCTACACCTTC
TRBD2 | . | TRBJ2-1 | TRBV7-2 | CASSLLAVGFGEQFF | TGTGCCAGCAGCTTACTAGCGGTAGGGTTCGGCGAGCAGTTCTTC
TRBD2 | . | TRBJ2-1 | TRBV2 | CASSRLAGSYNEQFF | TGTGCCAGCTCTAGACTAGCGGGGTCTTACAATGAGCAGTTCTTC
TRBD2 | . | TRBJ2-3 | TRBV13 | CASRPRTSGITDTQYF | TGTGCCAGCAGACCTAGGACTAGCGGAATCACAGATACGCAGTATTTT
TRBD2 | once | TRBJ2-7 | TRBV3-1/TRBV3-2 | CASSQDGTSGRRYF | TGTGCCAGCAGCCAGGACGGGACTAGCGGGAGACGGTACTTC
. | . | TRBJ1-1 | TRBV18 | CASSTSTKNTEAFF | TGTGCCAGCTCTACTAGCACAAAGAACACTGAAGCTTTCTTT
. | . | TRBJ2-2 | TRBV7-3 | CASSPSRSQTGELFF | TGTGCCAGCAGCCCATCCCGGAGTCAGACCGGGGAGCTGTTTTTT
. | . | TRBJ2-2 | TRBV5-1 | CASGGPGELFF | TGCGCCAGCGGAGGTCCCGGGGAGCTGTTTTTT
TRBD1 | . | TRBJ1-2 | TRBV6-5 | CASSDAPGTAYGYTF | TGTGCCAGCAGCGACGCCCCCGGGACAGCCTATGGCTACACCTTC
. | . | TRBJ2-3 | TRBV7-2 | CASSLGSGSDTQYF | TGTGCCAGCAGCTTAGGGTCCGGGTCCGATACGCAGTATTTT
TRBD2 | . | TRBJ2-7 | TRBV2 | CASTFLAGAAESYEQYF | TGTGCCAGCACCTTCCTAGCGGGGGCCGCTGAGAGCTACGAGCAGTACTTC
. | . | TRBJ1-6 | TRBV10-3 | CAISESGTPGGSPLHF | TGTGCCATCAGTGAGTCCGGGACCCCGGGAGGTTCACCCCTCCACTTT
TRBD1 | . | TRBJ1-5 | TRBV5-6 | CASSETGGVNQPQHF | TGTGCCAGCAGCGAGACAGGGGGGGTCAATCAGCCCCAGCATTTT
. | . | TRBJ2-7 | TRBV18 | CASSPKDWAYEQYF | TGTGCCAGCTCACCAAAGGACTGGGCCTACGAGCAGTACTTC
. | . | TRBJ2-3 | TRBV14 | CASSQVAGLDTQYF | TGTGCCAGCAGCCAAGTGGCAGGGCTTGATACGCAGTATTTT
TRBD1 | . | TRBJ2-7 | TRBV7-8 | CASSTRQGGYEQYF | TGTGCCAGCAGCACTCGACAGGGCGGCTACGAGCAGTACTTC
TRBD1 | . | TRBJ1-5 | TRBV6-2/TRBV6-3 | CASSWGPTGVNNQPQHF | TGTGCCAGCAGTTGGGGGCCGACAGGGGTTAACAATCAGCCCCAGCATTTT